This TCR beta chain comes out of a study of CXCR3-negative and CXCR3-positive naive CD8 T cells. Findings and caveats of the study: CXCR3-negative naive cells had less hydrophobic TRB CDR3s than did CXCR3-positive naive cells.

As regards this clonotype: The antigen remains undetermined.

The method, 5' RACE with UMI labels, was used to prepare the TRB cDNA libraries. TCRdb reprocessed the 5' RACE reads; each CDR3 protein has one entry and no DNA is given. This specimen shows 95,000 to 100,000 distinct CDR3 sequences; the ten leading clones hold about 1%. The receptor comes from a human donor in good health. Some clones in this sample may be carry-over from other donors' samples. Sequenced input: naive CXCR3+ CD8+ T cells from blood. Subset noted: CD45RO-CCR7+CD27+CD95- naive CD8+ T cells expressing CXCR3 (TNR3+).

The CDR3 reads CSIGGVAGGTSTDTQYF. The J gene is TRBJ2-3, the V gene TRBV29-1; there is no DNA to check the TCRdb D call of TRBD2. The germline gives CDR1 SQVTM, CDR2 ANQGSEA. The CDR3 has 17 residues.